These T cell receptor beta chains were read from a single sample in a study of response to subunit inactivated influenza vaccine. Via MiXCR, TCRdb re-called the RT-PCR reads, giving one row per CDR3 protein. The sample records roughly 760,000 distinct CDR3 sequences, about 20% being singletons. The material was PBMCs from blood, obtained 4 to 6 days after vaccination. The receptors were sampled from a middle-aged man who received an inactivated influenza vaccine. Each CDR3 is given with its conserved first and last residue. A D gene is named only where the DNA matches it firmly. Size values are once, few and many counts, or a class for expanded clones, and some rows have none.

NA | TRBJ2-3 | NA | TRBV4-3 | CASSQGQEDTQYF | TGCGCCAGCAGCCAAGGTCAGGAAGATACGCAGTATTTT
few | TRBJ1-2 | NA | TRBV29-1 | CSVGGRANGYTF | TGCAGCGTTGGGGGCAGGGCGAATGGCTACACCTTC
NA | TRBJ2-1 | NA | TRBV6-6 | CASSYKVYNEQFF | TGTGCCAGCAGTTACAAGGTCTACAATGAGCAGTTCTTC
NA | TRBJ2-2 | NA | TRBV7-2 | CASSLVLAELFF | TGTGCCAGCAGCTTAGTACTAGCGGAGCTGTTTTTT
few | TRBJ1-2 | NA | TRBV20-1 | CSALGMNRVLSYGYTF | TGCAGTGCTTTGGGTATGAACAGGGTCCTCTCCTATGGCTACACCTTC
few | TRBJ1-1 | TRBD1 | TRBV7-2 | CASSFGQGAWMNTEAFF | TGTGCCAGCAGCTTCGGACAGGGGGCCTGGATGAACACTGAAGCTTTCTTT
NA | TRBJ2-3 | NA | TRBV7-9 | CASSLAADTDTQYF | TGTGCCAGCAGCTTAGCGGCTGACACAGATACGCAGTATTTT
NA | TRBJ2-3 | NA | TRBV4-3 | CASSQGPRGRTDTQYF | TGCGCCAGCAGCCAGGGGCCCAGGGGACGCACAGATACGCAGTATTTT
few | TRBJ2-5 | TRBD1 | TRBV7-2 | CASSDRQGVSETQYF | TGTGCCAGCAGCGACCGACAGGGGGTTAGCGAGACCCAGTACTTC
NA | TRBJ1-3 | NA | TRBV11-2 | CASQLRGFSGNTIYF | TGTGCCAGCCAGCTTAGGGGGTTCTCTGGAAACACCATATATTTT
many | TRBJ2-7 | TRBD1 | TRBV12-3/TRBV12-4 | CASGTGGPYEQYF | TGTGCCAGCGGCACAGGGGGCCCCTACGAGCAGTACTTC
few | TRBJ2-7 | NA | TRBV19 | CASSTQPGSKHEQYF | TGTGCCAGTAGTACTCAGCCGGGATCAAAACACGAGCAGTACTTC
few | TRBJ2-7 | NA | TRBV5-6 | CASRKVEGFGYEQYF | TGTGCCAGCCGAAAAGTGGAGGGCTTCGGCTACGAGCAGTACTTC
few | TRBJ2-5 | NA | TRBV29-1 | CSVAQVLLETQYF | TGCAGCGTTGCACAGGTCTTATTAGAGACCCAGTACTTC
few | TRBJ2-2 | NA | TRBV29-1 | CSVEIRGMNTGELFF | TGCAGCGTTGAAATTCGAGGGATGAACACCGGGGAGCTGTTTTTT
few | TRBJ2-1 | NA | TRBV6-1 | CASSEVISGPGSYNEQFF | TGTGCCAGCAGTGAAGTGATATCAGGGCCGGGCTCCTACAATGAGCAGTTCTTC
NA | TRBJ2-5 | TRBD1 | TRBV10-1 | CASSPEPRQGLETQYF | TGCGCCAGCAGTCCCGAGCCCCGACAGGGATTGGAGACCCAGTACTTC
NA | TRBJ2-7 | NA | TRBV28 | CASSFTGRSYEQYF | TGTGCCAGCAGTTTTACGGGCCGCTCCTACGAGCAGTACTTC
few | TRBJ2-7 | NA | TRBV12-3/TRBV12-4 | CASSLSRELGEQYF | TGTGCCAGCAGTTTATCCAGGGAATTGGGGGAGCAGTACTTC
many | TRBJ2-3 | TRBD1 | TRBV4-1 | CASSQTDRVVGTDTQYF | TGCGCCAGCAGCCAAACGGACAGGGTGGTAGGCACAGATACGCAGTATTTT
few | TRBJ2-1 | TRBD2 | TRBV11-2 | CASSRTATSVIHEQFF | TGTGCCAGCAGCCGAACTGCGACTAGCGTAATACATGAGCAGTTCTTC
few | TRBJ2-4 | TRBD2 | TRBV7-3 | CASSLSVGRDIQYF | TGTGCCAGCAGCTTATCTGTGGGGAGGGACATTCAGTACTTC
NA | TRBJ2-7 | TRBD2 | TRBV11-1 | CASSPTVLRTSGSYEQYF | TGTGCCAGCAGCCCTACCGTCCTTAGGACTAGCGGGAGCTACGAGCAGTACTTC
NA | TRBJ2-7 | TRBD1 | TRBV5-6 | CASRKSLTGGTTYEQYF | TGTGCCAGCCGCAAGTCACTTACAGGGGGTACAACCTACGAGCAGTACTTC
NA | TRBJ2-5 | NA | TRBV4-3 | CASSQVPRGAKETQYF | TGCGCCAGCAGCCAAGTCCCGAGGGGGGCTAAAGAGACCCAGTACTTC
many | TRBJ2-7 | TRBD2 | TRBV12-3/TRBV12-4 | CASSLPGGAYEQYF | TGTGCCAGCAGTTTACCCGGGGGGGCCTACGAGCAGTACTTC
NA | TRBJ2-7 | NA | TRBV9 | CASSVAANYEQYF | TGTGCCAGCAGCGTAGCCGCCAACTACGAGCAGTACTTC
few | TRBJ1-4 | NA | TRBV28 | CASIGQGPEKLFF | TGTGCCAGCATAGGTCAGGGCCCTGAAAAACTGTTTTTT
NA | TRBJ2-7 | NA | TRBV6-5 | CASSYSPTLEAEQYF | TGTGCCAGCAGTTACTCCCCAACCTTGGAGGCCGAGCAGTACTTC
NA | TRBJ2-5 | TRBD2 | TRBV5-4 | CASSFRVWGAGGQSSPETQYF | TGTGCCAGCAGCTTCAGAGTTTGGGGAGCGGGGGGGCAAAGTAGTCCAGAGACCCAGTACTTC
NA | TRBJ2-3 | NA | TRBV12-3/TRBV12-4 | CASSLRLGTGGTDTQYF | TGTGCCAGCAGTTTAAGGCTCGGCACAGGTGGCACAGATACGCAGTATTTT
NA | TRBJ2-1 | NA | TRBV6-2/TRBV6-3 | CASSLSGDGNEQFF | TGTGCCAGCAGTTTATCGGGGGACGGCAATGAGCAGTTCTTC